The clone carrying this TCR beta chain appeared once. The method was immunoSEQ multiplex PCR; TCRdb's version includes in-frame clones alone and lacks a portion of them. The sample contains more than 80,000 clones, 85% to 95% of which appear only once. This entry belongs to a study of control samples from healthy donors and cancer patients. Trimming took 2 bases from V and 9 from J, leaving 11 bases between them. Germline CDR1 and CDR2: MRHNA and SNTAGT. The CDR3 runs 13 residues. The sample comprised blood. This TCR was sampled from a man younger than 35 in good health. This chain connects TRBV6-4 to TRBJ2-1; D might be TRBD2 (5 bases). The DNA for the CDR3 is TGTGCCAGCAGTGACCGGGAATTGAGTGAGCAGTTCTTC. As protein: CASSDRELSEQFF.